The next 30 T cell receptor beta chains were all read from a single sample in a study of Graves' ophthalmopathy and Graves' hyperthyroidism. Amplified TCR beta CDR3 regions were obtained using RNA transcripts as template. The library came from an HTBI-primed first-round RT-PCR and a second-round multiplex PCR. In TCRdb, the multiplex PCR reads were re-called with MiXCR into one record per CDR3 protein. Here the sample spans 1 million to 1.3 million distinct CDR3 sequences, roughly two fifths being singletons. Sequencing used peripheral blood or thyroid tissue (not recorded which). The receptors stem from an adult man with Graves' hyperthyroidism.

The rearrangement joins TRBV7-2 to TRBJ2-7; D remains ambiguous. Germline lookup yields CDR1 SGHTA and CDR2 FQGNSA. The V end lost 6 bases, the J end lost 3 bases, and 15 bases lay between the germline ends. The CDR3 spans 14 residues. The CDR3 DNA follows: TGTGCCAGCAGTTTACAAGCCAGCAACTACGAGCAGTACTTC. Its translation is CASSLQASNYEQYF.

The J gene is TRBJ2-5, the V gene TRBV20-1, with D possibly matching TRBD2 (7 bases). Germline V CDR1 and CDR2: DFQATT, SNEGSKA (reference sequence). Trimming pared 3 bases from V and 7 bases from J, leaving 21 bases between. CDR3 length: 15 amino acids. CDR3 sequence (DNA): TGCAGTGCTAGTGGTGGGACAAGGGGCGGGGGGACCCAGTACTTC. It encodes CSASGGTRGGGTQYF.

The gene calls are TRBV2 and TRBJ1-2; a possible D gene is TRBD1 (5 bases). Trimming pared 8 bases from V and 4 bases from J, leaving 11 bases between. CDR1 is SNHLY and CDR2 is FYNNEI in the germline V gene. The CDR3 length is 12 residues. As DNA, the CDR3 is TGTGCCAGCCCCGACAGTCCCTATGGCTACACCTTC. It yields the protein CASPDSPYGYTF.

This clonotype occurred many times. One end of the junction is discordant with germline, which a read error may explain. The chain links TRBV5-1 to TRBJ2-6; no clear D gene. Per germline, CDR1 SGHRS and CDR2 YFSETQ. The CDR3 sequence is 12 residues long. CDR3 amino acids: CASSLGANVLTF. CDR3 in DNA: TGTGCCAGCAGCTTAGGGGCCAACGTCCTGACTTTC.

The chain links TRBV24-1 to TRBJ2-2; D is perhaps TRBD2 (7 bases). Deletions cut 3 bases from V and 5 bases from J, with 18 bases between. Germline CDR1 reads KGHDR; CDR2 reads SFDVKD. CDR3 length: 17 amino acids. The CDR3 DNA sequence: TGTGCCACCAGTGATCCCCGCCGGGGGGCTGGTACCGGGGAGCTGTTTTTT. The encoded protein is CATSDPRRGAGTGELFF.

This clonotype occurred a few times. This chain uses TRBV12-3 or TRBV12-4 with TRBJ1-2; 8 bases match TRBD1. The CDR3 has 16 residues. J lost 4 bases, V lost 8 bases, and 15 bases had no gene match. CDR3 loop: CASGRRTGLFGYGYTF. For the CDR3, the DNA is TGTGCCAGCGGCCGAAGGACAGGGTTGTTCGGCTATGGCTACACCTTC.

The V call is TRBV29-1, the J call TRBJ1-1; no clear D gene. CDR1 and CDR2 (germline): SQVTM, ANQGSEA. The CDR3 totals 9 residues. V gave up 8 bases and J gave up 13 bases, with 14 bases separating them. The CDR3 spells CSTLGDVFF. The DNA for the CDR3 is TGCAGCACCCTTGGTGATGTTTTCTTT. Together with reference TRBV29-1 and TRBJ1-1, the CDR3 gives the full variable domain: SAVISQKPSRDICQRGTSLTIQCQVDSQVTMMFWYRQQPGQSLTLIATANQGSEATYESGFVIDKFPISRPNLTFSTLTVSNMSPEDSSIYLCSTLGDVFFGQGTRLTVV.

This clonotype was detected ten times or more. V usage is TRBV10-3 and J usage is TRBJ1-6; 12 nucleotides line up with TRBD1. With V trimmed by 6 bases and J by 10 bases, 10 bases remained unmatched. From germline, CDR1 is ENHRY and CDR2 SYGVKD. The length of the CDR3 is 16 residues. DNA of the CDR3: TGTGCCATCAGCACCGGGACAGGGGGCGGAGAGTCACCCCTCCACTTT. Translation: CAISTGTGGGESPLHF.

This clonotype appeared a few times. The chain is built from TRBV5-8 and TRBJ1-2, with 7 bases that match TRBD1. Germline V lookup: CDR1 SGHTS, CDR2 YDEGEE. J lost 0 bases, V lost 4 bases, and 9 bases had no gene match. There are 16 residues in the CDR3. The CDR3 bases are TGTGCCAGCAGCGAAGGGGACAGTGCGACTAACTATGGCTACACCTTC. It encodes CASSEGDSATNYGYTF. Full variable domain (remainder filled in from reference TRBV5-8 and TRBJ1-2): EAGVTQSPTHLIKTRGQQATLRCSPISGHTSVYWYQQALGLGLQFLLWYDEGEERNRGNFPPRFSGRQFPNYSSELNVNALELEDSALYLCASSEGDSATNYGYTFGSGTRLTVV.

The chain uses TRBV9 and TRBJ2-7; TRBD2 aligns across 7 bases. Germline CDR1 SGDLS, CDR2 YYNGEE. With V trimmed by 0 bases and J by 2 bases, 8 bases remained unmatched. There are 16 residues in the CDR3. The CDR3 sequence is CASSVGAAGTPYEQYF. For the CDR3, the DNA is TGTGCCAGCAGCGTAGGAGCAGCGGGGACCCCCTACGAGCAGTACTTC.

There are many counts of this clonotype. At one end, the junction sequence differs from germline, possibly due to a read error. The chain uses TRBV7-2 and TRBJ2-7, with a weak D call TRBD2 (7 bases). The CDR3 totals 13 residues. Germline assignment: CDR1 SGHTA and CDR2 FQGNSA. This CDR3 reads CASGPDGGLPVCF. CDR3 nucleotide sequence: TGTGCCAGCGGACCCGACGGGGGGCTCCCCGTCTGCTTC.

This clonotype has a count of ten or more. CDR3 loop: CASSLTDYNSPLHF. The CDR3 DNA reads as TGCGCCAGCAGCTTGACAGACTATAATTCACCCCTCCACTTT. The chain links TRBV5-1 to TRBJ1-6; D call uncertain. There are 14 residues in the CDR3. Deletions cut 1 base from V and 3 bases from J, with 5 bases between. The germline V gene encodes CDR1 SGHRS and CDR2 YFSETQ.

The sample holds many counts of this clonotype. This chain links TRBV29-1 with TRBJ2-7, with TRBD1 identical over 9 bases. Germline V lookup: CDR1 SQVTM, CDR2 ANQGSEA. The V gene end was trimmed by 5 bases and the J gene end by 6 bases; junction bases not matched to a gene: 11. CDR3 length equals 14 residues. The CDR3 DNA reads TGCAGCGTTCATGCGACAGGGGGGACGGGCGAGCAGTACTTC. This codes for CSVHATGGTGEQYF.

This clonotype was seen only a few times. The V gene is TRBV7-2, the J gene TRBJ1-5, with 9 bases matching TRBD1. There are 16 residues in the CDR3. The germline V gene encodes CDR1 SGHTA and CDR2 FQGNSA. V gave up 0 bases and J gave up 4 bases; unmatched junction bases: 4. In nucleotides, the CDR3 is TGTGCCAGCAGCTTAGCCCCGGGACAGGGTAATCAGCCCCAGCATTTT. It is translated as CASSLAPGQGNQPQHF.

The sample holds many counts of this clonotype. The chain carries TRBV24-1 and TRBJ2-5; no definite D call. Per germline, CDR1 KGHDR and CDR2 SFDVKD. V was shortened by 1 base and J by 1 base, with 6 bases between the two germline ends. The CDR3 extends over 14 amino acids. CDR3 sequence (DNA): TGTGCCACCAGTGATTTAGGAGCCCAAGAGACCCAGTACTTC. Translated, it gives CATSDLGAQETQYF.

CDR3 loop: CASNSDGLSTEAFF. The DNA of the CDR3 is TGTGCCAGCAATTCGGACGGTCTGAGCACTGAAGCTTTCTTT. The V gene is TRBV2, the J gene TRBJ1-1, with unresolved D. Germline loops: CDR1 SNHLY, CDR2 FYNNEI. CDR3 length equals 14 residues. V lost 7 bases, J lost 4 bases, and 16 bases lay in between. Based on the CDR3 plus reference TRBV2 and TRBJ1-1, the full variable domain is EPEVTQTPSHQVTQMGQEVILRCVPISNHLYFYWYRQILGQKVEFLVSFYNNEISEKSEIFDDQFSVERPDGSNFTLKIRSTKLEDSAMYFCASNSDGLSTEAFFGQGTRLTVV.

Note on this clonotype: At one end the junction does not follow the germline gene, possibly because of a read error. The CDR3 reads CASSTESGTSVSYEQYF. The CDR3 DNA reads TGTGCCAGCAGTACCGAATCCGGGACTAGCGTCTCCTACGAGCAGTACTTC. V and J are TRBV10-3 and TRBJ2-7; 10 bases map to TRBD2. From germline, CDR1 is ENHRY and CDR2 SYGVKD. The CDR3 runs 17 residues.

This clonotype was counted at least ten times. The rearrangement joins TRBV12-3 or TRBV12-4 to TRBJ1-4; tentatively, D is TRBD1 (6 bases). The CDR3 sequence is 15 residues long. Trimming pared 6 bases from V and 4 bases from J, leaving 15 bases between. The CDR3 reads CASRIRDTINEKLFF. The CDR3 coding sequence is TGTGCCAGCAGAATCCGGGACACGATTAATGAAAAACTGTTTTTT.

This sequence joins TRBV7-9 and TRBJ2-2; 12 bases match TRBD2. The germline V gene has CDR1 SEHNR and CDR2 FQNEAQ (reference sequence). Trimming cost V 5 bases and J 0 bases; bases outside gene matches: 7. This CDR3 region has 18 residues. The CDR3 DNA follows: TGTGCCAGCAGCGTTCGTCGGACTAGCGGGGCGAACACCGGGGAGCTGTTTTTT. Translating it yields CASSVRRTSGANTGELFF.

A note on this clonotype: A much larger clonotype is one base distant, so this may be a read error. J is TRBJ1-1 and V is TRBV5-5; no clear D gene. CDR1 is SGHKS and CDR2 is YYEKEE in the germline V gene (reference sequence). The CDR3 consists of 15 residues. This CDR3 is CASSLVQWSVTESFF. For the CDR3, the DNA is TGTGCCAGCAGCTTGGTTCAGTGGTCGGTCACTGAATCTTTCTTT.

This clonotype has a single count. The germline gene is not matched at one end of the junction; a read error may be the cause. This chain joins TRBV25-1 and TRBJ1-2, with D unclear. CDR1 MGHDK and CDR2 SYGVNS come from the germline V gene. The CDR3 runs to 17 residues. CDR3 in amino acids: CACSADPGAGGYYGYTF. The CDR3 DNA reads as TGTGCCTGCAGTGCTGACCCCGGAGCAGGCGGTTACTATGGCTACACCTTC.

The gene calls are TRBV28 and TRBJ1-5, with 7 nucleotides matching TRBD1. Germline V lookup: CDR1 MDHEN, CDR2 SYDVKM. This CDR3 has 16 residues. J lost 5 bases, V lost 6 bases, and 13 bases had no gene match. CDR3 region: CASRPNRGAYHQPQHF. The DNA of the CDR3 is TGTGCCAGCAGACCCAACAGGGGCGCTTACCATCAGCCCCAGCATTTT.

This clonotype was recorded many times. The chain carries TRBV15 and TRBJ1-2, with D uncertain. The germline V gene has CDR1 LNHNV and CDR2 YYDKDF (reference sequence). This CDR3 is built from 14 residues. The V gene lost 0 bases and the J gene lost 3 bases, with 8 bases spanning the gap. The DNA of the CDR3 is TGTGCCACCAGCAGAGATTGGGCAGACTATGGCTACACCTTC. It translates to CATSRDWADYGYTF.

The V and J genes are TRBV29-1 and TRBJ1-2; 8 bases align to TRBD1. The CDR3 extends over 11 amino acids. Germline V lookup: CDR1 SQVTM, CDR2 ANQGSEA. Unmatched junction bases numbered 5, after V lost 8 bases and J lost 6 bases. DNA of the CDR3: TGCAGCTTTACAGGGGGGAATGGCTACACCTTC. Its protein product is CSFTGGNGYTF.

In nucleotides, the CDR3 is TGTGCCAGCAGCTCCTCGCAGGGGAGGTCACCCCTCCACTTT. Its translation: CASSSSQGRSPLHF. The rearrangement links TRBV7-6 to TRBJ1-6; D is possibly TRBD1 (6 bases). The CDR3 consists of 14 residues. CDR1 is SGHVS, CDR2 FNYEAQ, per germline. The ends were cut back, 4 bases at V and 10 bases at J, with 14 bases in the middle.

This clonotype was counted between two and nine times. This CDR3 reads CASNPQGANTEAFF. The CDR3 bases are TGTGCCAGCAACCCACAGGGCGCGAACACTGAAGCTTTCTTT. The rearrangement uses TRBV12-3 or TRBV12-4 and TRBJ1-1; TRBD1 might be the D (6 bases). The length of the CDR3 is 14 residues. Trimming cost V 7 bases and J 1 base, with 13 bases left between them.

The V gene is TRBV28, the J gene TRBJ1-1, with D possibly being TRBD1 (6 bases). Deletions cut 5 bases from V and 2 bases from J, with 21 bases between. Germline V gene data show CDR1 as MDHEN and CDR2 as SYDVKM. The CDR3 extends over 17 amino acids. The CDR3 nucleotides read TGTGCCAGCAGTCCCCTGGGGGGCCCGTGGGTAAACACTGAAGCTTTCTTT. Translation: CASSPLGGPWVNTEAFF.

Turning to this clonotype: This may come from a read error, since a much larger clone is one base off. The rearrangement joins TRBV7-9 to TRBJ1-2; 7 bases line up with TRBD1. Losses at the gene ends were 7 bases for V and 5 bases for J; bases not matched to a gene: 10. Per germline, CDR1 SEHNR and CDR2 FQNEAQ (reference sequence). The CDR3 has 14 residues. The CDR3 reads CASNSWTGVYGYTF. The DNA for the CDR3 is TGTGCCAGCAACTCGTGGACAGGCGTTTATGGCTACACCTTC.

Note on this clonotype: Because the CDR3's place on the DNA is in doubt, the DNA is left out and the CDR3 is given as listed by TCRdb. V usage is TRBV7-2 and J usage is TRBJ2-2. Including both end residues, the CDR3 is 16 amino acids long. CDR1 is SGHTA and CDR2 is FQGNSA in the germline V gene. CDR3 in amino acids: CASSLYDEQYFGELFF.

This clonotype was seen at least ten times. The DNA for the CDR3 is TGTGCCATCGGGCGGAGGGGGAGCGGGAGTTTGTACGAGCAGTACTTC. It encodes CAIGRRGSGSLYEQYF. The J gene is TRBJ2-7, the V gene TRBV10-3; 8 nucleotides line up with TRBD2. This CDR3 region has 16 residues. CDR1 and CDR2 from the germline V gene are ENHRY and SYGVKD. With 8 bases clipped from V and 4 bases from J, the junction kept 16 bases outside the gene matches.